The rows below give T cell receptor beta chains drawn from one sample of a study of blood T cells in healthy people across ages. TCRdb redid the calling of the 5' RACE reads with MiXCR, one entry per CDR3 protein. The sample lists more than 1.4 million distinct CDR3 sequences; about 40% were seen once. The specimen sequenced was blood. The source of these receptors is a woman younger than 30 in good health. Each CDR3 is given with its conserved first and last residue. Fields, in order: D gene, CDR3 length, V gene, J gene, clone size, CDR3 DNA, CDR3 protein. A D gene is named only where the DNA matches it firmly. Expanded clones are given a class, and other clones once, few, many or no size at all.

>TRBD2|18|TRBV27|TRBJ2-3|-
TGTGCCAGCAGTCTCCGCCCGGGACTAGCGGGGAGCACAGATACGCAGTATTTT
CASSLRPGLAGSTDTQYF
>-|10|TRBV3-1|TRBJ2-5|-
TGTGCCAGCGGCAGACCGGAGCAGTACTTC
CASGRPEQYF
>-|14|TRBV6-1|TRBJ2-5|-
TGTGCCAGCAGTGAAGTGGGACGGGATAGGACCCAGTACTTC
CASSEVGRDRTQYF
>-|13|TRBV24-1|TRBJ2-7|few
TGTGCCACCAGTGTCGGGCAGGGCTACGAGCAGTACTTC
CATSVGQGYEQYF
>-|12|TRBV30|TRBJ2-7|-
TGTGCCTGGAGTGCTTTGGGCTACGAGCAGTACTTC
CAWSALGYEQYF
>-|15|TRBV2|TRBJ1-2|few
TGTGCCAGCAAGGGGCTGGGCCCTAAGCACTATGGCTACACCTTC
CASKGLGPKHYGYTF
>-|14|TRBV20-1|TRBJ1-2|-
TGCAGTGCTAGAGATGGGGGGCTTAACTATGGCTACACCTTC
CSARDGGLNYGYTF
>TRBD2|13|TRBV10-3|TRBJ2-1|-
TGTGCCATATTTAGCGGGGGGAGCAATGAGCAGTTCTTC
CAIFSGGSNEQFF
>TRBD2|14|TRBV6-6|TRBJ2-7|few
TGTGCCAGCAGTTCCGGGGGGGGTGGTAGCGAGCAGTACTTC
CASSSGGGGSEQYF
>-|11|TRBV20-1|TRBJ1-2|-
TGCAGTGCTAGCAGGGTTGGCGGCTACACCTTC
CSASRVGGYTF
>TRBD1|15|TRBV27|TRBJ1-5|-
TGTGCCACCCAGCCCGGGACAGGGGTCAATCAGCCCCAGCATTTT
CATQPGTGVNQPQHF
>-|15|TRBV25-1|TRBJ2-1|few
TGTGCCAGCAGTCCAGGGCTAGCGAGAAGCAATGAGCAGTTCTTC
CASSPGLARSNEQFF
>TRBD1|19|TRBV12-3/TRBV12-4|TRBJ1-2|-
TGTGCCAGCAGGTTATCGTCCGAACAGGGGGCTTTATACTATGGGGGCTACACCTTC
CASRLSSEQGALYYGGYTF
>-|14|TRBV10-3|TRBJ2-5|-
TGTGCCATCAATGGGGGGCCGGATCAAGAGACCCAGTACTTC
CAINGGPDQETQYF
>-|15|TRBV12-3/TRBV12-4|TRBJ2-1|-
TGTGCCAGCAGTCAACAATCCGGGACCCTCTATGAGCAGTTCTTC
CASSQQSGTLYEQFF
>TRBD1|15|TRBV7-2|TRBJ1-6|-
TGTGCCAGCAGCTTCCTACAGGGGAACAATTCACCCCTCCACTTT
CASSFLQGNNSPLHF
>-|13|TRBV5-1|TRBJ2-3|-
TGCGCCAGCAGCTTGGATTGGAGAGATACGCAGTATTTT
CASSLDWRDTQYF
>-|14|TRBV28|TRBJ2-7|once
TGTGCCAGCAGCTCCACCCCCGGGGCGGAGGAGCAGTACTTC
CASSSTPGAEEQYF